This entry lists 10 T cell receptor beta chains sequenced from one sample in a study. From the RT-PCR reads, TCRdb called clonotypes with MiXCR, one entry per CDR3 protein. Among 550,000 to 750,000 distinct CDR3 sequences, 14% were seen once, and the ten largest hold 3.6%. The material sequenced was memory CD4+ T cells from blood. The receptors shown here come from a female donor in good health, serving as a healthy control.

This clonotype was counted a few times. The V and J genes are TRBV5-4 and TRBJ2-1; D may be TRBD2 (6 bases). V was pared by 0 bases and J by 3 bases, with 16 bases between. The CDR3 extends over 17 amino acids. Germline assignment: CDR1 SGHNT and CDR2 YYREEE (reference sequence). The CDR3 nucleotides read TGTGCCAGCAGCTTGGGGGGACTCGCGGACTTCTACAATGAGCAGTTCTTC. This codes for CASSLGGLADFYNEQFF.

The chain is built from TRBV7-2 and TRBJ2-7; 10 bases match TRBD1. The CDR3 loop spans 16 amino acids. Germline CDR1 and CDR2: SGHTA and FQGNSA. The V gene end was trimmed by 5 bases and the J gene end by 3 bases; junction bases not matched to a gene: 10. The CDR3 DNA reads as TGTGCCAGCAGCGAAGCCGGGACAGGGGTGAACTACGAGCAGTACTTC. It encodes CASSEAGTGVNYEQYF.

V gene TRBV7-8 combines with J gene TRBJ2-5, with 7 bases that match TRBD2. CDR1 SGHVS and CDR2 FQNEAQ come from the germline V gene. Losses at the gene ends were 5 bases for V and 5 bases for J; bases not matched to a gene: 8. The CDR3 contains 14 residues. The DNA of the CDR3 is TGTGCCAGCAGCCCCCCACGGGGGGTTGAGACCCAGTACTTC. The encoded protein is CASSPPRGVETQYF. The full variable domain, completed using reference TRBV7-8 and TRBJ2-5, is GAGVSQSPRYKVAKRGQDVALRCDPISGHVSLFWYQQALGQGPEFLTYFQNEAQLDKSGLPSDRFFAERPEGSVSTLKIQRTQQEDSAVYLCASSPPRGVETQYFGPGTRLLVL.

The table lists this clonotype with a few counts. Here the CDR3 reads CASSIITGGNSPLHF. The CDR3 coding sequence is TGTGCCAGCAGTATCATCACAGGGGGAAATTCACCCCTCCACTTT. This chain connects TRBV27 to TRBJ1-6, with 8 bases fitting TRBD1. CDR3 length: 15 residues. Trimming removed 5 bases from V and 7 bases from J; junction bases left unmatched: 7. Germline loops: CDR1 MNHEY, CDR2 SMNVEV (reference sequence).

This sequence joins TRBV20-1 and TRBJ2-2, with D unresolved. The V gene lost 5 bases and the J gene lost 0 bases, with 10 bases spanning the gap. From germline, CDR1 is DFQATT and CDR2 SNEGSKA (reference sequence). This CDR3 region has 14 residues. This CDR3 reads CSARPIANTGELFF. CDR3 nucleotides: TGCAGTGCTCGGCCTATCGCGAACACCGGGGAGCTGTTTTTT.

The chain carries TRBV18 and TRBJ1-2, with 7 bases matching TRBD1. Losses at the gene ends were 1 base for V and 3 bases for J; bases not matched to a gene: 5. CDR3 length: 15 amino acids. Germline values: CDR1 KGHSH, CDR2 LQKENI. The CDR3 here is CASSPLRGPDYGYTF. DNA of the CDR3: TGTGCCAGCTCACCACTAAGGGGGCCGGACTATGGCTACACCTTC.

This chain connects TRBV20-1 to TRBJ1-5, with D perhaps TRBD1 (5 bases). Germline V gives CDR1 DFQATT, CDR2 SNEGSKA (reference sequence). This CDR3 spans 15 amino acids. V lost 0 bases and J 7 bases, leaving 16 bases between the germline ends. This chain's CDR3 is CSARESWQGGQPQHF. CDR3 nucleotide sequence: TGCAGTGCTAGAGAAAGTTGGCAGGGAGGACAGCCCCAGCATTTT.

This clonotype appeared many times. This rearrangement joins TRBV7-2 to TRBJ2-7, with D unclear. The V end was cut by 5 bases, the J end by 2 bases, with 13 bases between. Germline V gene data show CDR1 as SGHTA and CDR2 as FQGNSA. The length of the CDR3 is 14 residues. The CDR3 here is CASSPFGVAYEQYF. CDR3 in DNA: TGTGCCAGCAGCCCTTTTGGCGTAGCCTACGAGCAGTACTTC.

This clonotype was observed at least ten times. V usage is TRBV20-1 and J usage is TRBJ2-7, with D unclear. Germline CDR1 is DFQATT and CDR2 is SNEGSKA (reference sequence). Trimming took 2 bases from V and 3 from J, leaving 11 bases between them. CDR3 length: 13 residues. Here the CDR3 DNA reads TGCAGTGCTAGACCACCCCGTGACTACGAGCAGTACTTC. Translated: CSARPPRDYEQYF.

This clonotype was found a few times. CDR3 amino acids: CASSFRQGVPETQYF. The CDR3 DNA sequence: TGTGCCAGCAGCTTTCGACAGGGGGTACCAGAGACCCAGTACTTC. The chain carries TRBV7-9 and TRBJ2-5; 9 bases are shared with TRBD1. Germline V gives CDR1 SEHNR, CDR2 FQNEAQ (reference sequence). This CDR3 has 15 amino acids. J was trimmed by 4 bases and V by 3 bases; bases with no gene match: 6.